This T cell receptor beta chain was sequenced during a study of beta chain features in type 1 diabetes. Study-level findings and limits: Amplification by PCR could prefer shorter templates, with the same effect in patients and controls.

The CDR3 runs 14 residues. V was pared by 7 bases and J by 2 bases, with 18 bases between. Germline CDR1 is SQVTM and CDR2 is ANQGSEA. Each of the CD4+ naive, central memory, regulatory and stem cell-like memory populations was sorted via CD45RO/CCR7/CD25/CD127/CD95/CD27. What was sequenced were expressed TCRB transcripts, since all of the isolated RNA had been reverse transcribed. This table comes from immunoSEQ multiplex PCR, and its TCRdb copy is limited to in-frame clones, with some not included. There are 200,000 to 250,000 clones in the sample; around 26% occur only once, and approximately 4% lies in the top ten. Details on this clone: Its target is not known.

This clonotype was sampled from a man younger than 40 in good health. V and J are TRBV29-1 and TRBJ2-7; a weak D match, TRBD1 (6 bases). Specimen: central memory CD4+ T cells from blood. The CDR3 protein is CSGVTGTPPYEQYF. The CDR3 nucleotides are TGCAGCGGCGTTACAGGGACCCCTCCCTACGAGCAGTACTTC.